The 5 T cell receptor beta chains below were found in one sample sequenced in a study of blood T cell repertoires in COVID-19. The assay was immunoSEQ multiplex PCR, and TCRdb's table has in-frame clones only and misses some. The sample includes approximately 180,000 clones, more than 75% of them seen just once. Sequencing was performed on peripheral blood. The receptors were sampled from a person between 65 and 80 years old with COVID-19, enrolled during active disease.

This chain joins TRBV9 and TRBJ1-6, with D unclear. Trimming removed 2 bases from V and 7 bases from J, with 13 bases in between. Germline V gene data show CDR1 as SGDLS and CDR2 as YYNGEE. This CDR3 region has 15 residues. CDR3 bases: TGTGCCAGCAGCGTGTGGGCCGCTGGGAATTCACCCCTCCACTTT. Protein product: CASSVWAAGNSPLHF.

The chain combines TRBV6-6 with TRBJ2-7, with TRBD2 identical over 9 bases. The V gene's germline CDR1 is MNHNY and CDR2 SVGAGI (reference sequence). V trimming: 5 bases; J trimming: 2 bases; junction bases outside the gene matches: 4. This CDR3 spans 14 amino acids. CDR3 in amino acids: CASSPPSGAYEQYF. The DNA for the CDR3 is TGTGCCAGCAGTCCCCCTAGCGGGGCCTACGAGCAGTACTTC.

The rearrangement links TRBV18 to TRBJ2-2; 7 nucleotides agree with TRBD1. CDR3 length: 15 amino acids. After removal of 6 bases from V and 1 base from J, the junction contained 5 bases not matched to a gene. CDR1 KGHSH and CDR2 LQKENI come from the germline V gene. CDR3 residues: CASSERTGNTGELFF. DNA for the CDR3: TGTGCCAGCTCGGAACGGACAGGGAACACCGGGGAGCTGTTTTTT.

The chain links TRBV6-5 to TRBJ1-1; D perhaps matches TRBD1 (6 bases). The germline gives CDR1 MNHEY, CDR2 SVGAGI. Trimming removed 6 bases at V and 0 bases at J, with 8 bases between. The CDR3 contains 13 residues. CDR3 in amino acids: CASRTGLNTEAFF. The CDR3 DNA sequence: TGTGCCAGCAGGACAGGATTGAACACTGAAGCTTTCTTT.

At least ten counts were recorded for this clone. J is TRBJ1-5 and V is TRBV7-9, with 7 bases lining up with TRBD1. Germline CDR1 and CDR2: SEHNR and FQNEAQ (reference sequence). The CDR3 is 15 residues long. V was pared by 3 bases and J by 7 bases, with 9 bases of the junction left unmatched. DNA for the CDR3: TGTGCCAGCAGCTTTCAGGGGGATCCTTCCCAGCCCCAGCATTTT. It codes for CASSFQGDPSQPQHF.